The clone carrying this T cell receptor (beta chain) was seen once. The data originate from a study of blood T cell repertoires in COVID-19. Study in general: T cells, B-cell-depleted T cells, or PBMCs supplied cDNA or gDNA.

Clones were sequenced by immunoSEQ multiplex PCR, and TCRdb holds only the in-frame ones, with some missing. Of under 95,000 clones listed, about 91% are singletons. CDR1 and CDR2 from the germline V gene are MNHEY and SVGAGI. The CDR3 has 13 residues. The germline V and J ends were trimmed by 6 bases and 6 bases, with 14 bases remaining between them. This chain connects TRBV6-5 to TRBJ1-1; the D gene is possibly TRBD1 (6 bases). Sequencing input: peripheral blood. This clonotype was sampled from a woman in her 50s with acute or convalescent COVID-19. CDR3 DNA: TGTGCCAGCAGCCAACAGGGAAGATCTGAAGCTTTCTTT. As protein: CASSQQGRSEAFF.